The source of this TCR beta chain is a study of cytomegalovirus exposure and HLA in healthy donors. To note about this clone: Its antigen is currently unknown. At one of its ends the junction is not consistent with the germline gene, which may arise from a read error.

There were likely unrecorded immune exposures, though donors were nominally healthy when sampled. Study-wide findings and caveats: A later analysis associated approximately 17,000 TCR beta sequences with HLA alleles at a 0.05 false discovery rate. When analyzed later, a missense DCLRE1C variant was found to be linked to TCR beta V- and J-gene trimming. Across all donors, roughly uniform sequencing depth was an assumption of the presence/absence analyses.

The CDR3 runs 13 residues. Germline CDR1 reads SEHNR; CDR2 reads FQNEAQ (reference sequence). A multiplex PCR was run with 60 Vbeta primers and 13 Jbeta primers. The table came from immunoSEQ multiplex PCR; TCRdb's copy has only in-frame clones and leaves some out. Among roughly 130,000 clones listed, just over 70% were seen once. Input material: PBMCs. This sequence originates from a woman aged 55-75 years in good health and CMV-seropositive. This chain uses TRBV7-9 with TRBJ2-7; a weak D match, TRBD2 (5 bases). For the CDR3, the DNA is TGTTCCAGCAGCTCAACGGTCTCCGAGGGACAGTACTTC. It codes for CSSSSTVSEGQYF.